Following are 16 T cell receptor beta chains from one sample sequenced in a study of metastatic and nonmetastatic thyroid tumors. MiXCR was used by TCRdb to re-call the PCR reads. The sample lists around 30,000 clones; under 20% were seen once. None of the patients had undergone any treatment ahead of thyroid surgery. The specimen sequenced was blood. The receptors stem from a female donor with papillary thyroid cancer or a benign thyroid nodule (not recorded which). Some clones in this sample may be carry-over from other donors' samples.

This clone was picked up many times. This chain uses TRBV5-6 with TRBJ1-3; 9 bases line up with TRBD1. CDR1 and CDR2 from the germline V gene are SGHDT and YYEEEE. The CDR3 totals 17 residues. The trim removed 4 bases at V and 0 bases at J, leaving 8 bases unmatched. This CDR3 is CASSLDRGRLSGNTIYF. The CDR3 bases are TGTGCCAGCAGCCTGGACAGGGGACGGCTCTCTGGAAACACCATATATTTT.

This clone was recorded only once. V gene TRBV30 combines with J gene TRBJ1-1; 7 bases agree with TRBD1. The CDR3 totals 14 residues. V lost 4 bases and J lost 1; bases outside the gene matches: 6. Looked up from germline, CDR1 is GTSNPN and CDR2 is SVGIG (reference sequence). Here the CDR3 reads CAWTQGQRNTEAFF. CDR3 bases: TGTGCCTGGACCCAGGGACAGAGGAACACTGAAGCTTTCTTT.

In its sample, this clone was seen many times. The rearrangement links TRBV15 to TRBJ2-1; D might be TRBD2 (5 bases). Germline V gene data show CDR1 as LNHNV and CDR2 as YYDKDF (reference sequence). CDR3 size: 16 residues. Trimming left V 2 bases short and J 2 bases short, with 13 bases between. CDR3 nucleotides: TGTGCCACCAGCAGAATTCGGGGTCCCACCTACAATGAGCAGTTCTTC. It codes for CATSRIRGPTYNEQFF.

This clone was counted many times. The V gene is TRBV7-9, the J gene TRBJ1-2; possible D gene TRBD1, 6 bases. The V end was cut by 6 bases, the J end by 6 bases, with 8 bases between. CDR1 and CDR2 from the germline V gene are SEHNR and FQNEAQ (reference sequence). The length of the CDR3 is 11 residues. DNA of the CDR3: TGTGCCAGCAGTTCAGGGGATGGCTACACCTTC. It is translated as CASSSGDGYTF.

Note on this clone: A read error may be the cause here, since a much bigger clone is one base away. Likely a read error: the CDR3 ends without its conserved phenylalanine or tryptophan. The CDR3 loop is CASRRQGRTGANVLTY. The CDR3 DNA is TGCGCCAGCAGGAGACAGGGGCGAACTGGGGCCAACGTCCTGACTTAC. The chain employs TRBV10-2 and TRBJ2-6; TRBD1 agrees at 8 bases. V was pared by 6 bases and J by 2 bases, with 6 bases of the junction left unmatched. The CDR3 contains 16 residues. Per the germline V gene, CDR1 is WSHSY and CDR2 is SAAADI.

This clone was detected many times. The chain combines TRBV20-1 with TRBJ2-2, with 9 bases fitting TRBD2. Per the germline V gene, CDR1 is DFQATT and CDR2 is SNEGSKA (reference sequence). This CDR3 spans 15 amino acids. The trim removed 6 bases at V and 6 bases at J, leaving 11 bases unmatched. This chain's CDR3 is CSAQRGERVAGELFF. The CDR3 nucleotides are TGCAGTGCCCAGCGGGGGGAGCGGGTTGCCGGGGAGCTGTTTTTT.

The sample holds a few counts of this clone. The CDR3 loop reads CASSQTGRPNYGYTF. As DNA, the CDR3 is TGTGCCAGCAGTCAAACCGGACGGCCTAACTATGGCTACACCTTC. The gene calls are TRBV27 and TRBJ1-2; no clear D gene. Germline V lookup: CDR1 MNHEY, CDR2 SMNVEV (reference sequence). The CDR3 consists of 15 residues. Trimming left V 5 bases short and J 0 bases short, with 13 bases between.

This clone has more than one count but fewer than ten. A much larger clone sits a single nucleotide away, making a read error possible. This sequence joins TRBV29-1 and TRBJ2-7; possibly TRBD1 or TRBD2 for D (6 bases each). Germline assignment: CDR1 SQVTM and CDR2 ANQGSEA. Trimming left V 3 bases short and J 3 bases short, with 21 bases between. The CDR3 contains 16 residues. In DNA, the CDR3 is TGCAGCGTTGAGTACCGGTTGGTGGGGGGCCGCTACGAGCAGTACTTC. Translating gives CSVEYRLVGGRYEQYF.

Many counts were recorded for this clone. The rearrangement joins TRBV13 to TRBJ1-3; 7 nucleotides align to TRBD1. This CDR3 has 18 amino acids. Germline CDR1 is PRHDT and CDR2 is FYEKMQ (reference sequence). Germline trimming cut 5 bases from V and 4 bases from J; bases unmatched to any gene: 17. CDR3 region: CASSGTGTDDYGGNTIYF. The CDR3 region has the DNA TGTGCCAGCAGCGGTACCGGGACAGACGACTATGGGGGAAACACCATATATTTT.

The sample holds a few counts of this clone. This rearrangement joins TRBV6-2 or TRBV6-3 to TRBJ2-1; D is uncertain. The CDR3 has 14 residues. With 2 bases removed from V and 6 bases from J, the gap between germline ends came to 11 bases. From germline, CDR1 is MNHEY and CDR2 SVGEGT. For the CDR3, the DNA is TGTGCCAGCAGTTACCTACCAACGGGCAATGAGCAGTTCTTC. It yields the protein CASSYLPTGNEQFF.

The chain recombines TRBV5-1 with TRBJ1-1; possibly TRBD1 for D (6 bases). The V end was cut by 5 bases, the J end by 5 bases, with 16 bases between. CDR1 SGHRS and CDR2 YFSETQ come from the germline V gene. The CDR3 totals 14 residues. The CDR3 loop reads CASSPGVPGTEAFF. For the CDR3, the DNA is TGCGCCAGCAGTCCAGGGGTTCCCGGGACTGAAGCTTTCTTT. The entire variable domain, with the rest obtained from reference TRBV5-1 and TRBJ1-1, is as follows: KAGVTQTPRYLIKTRGQQVTLSCSPISGHRSVSWYQQTPGQGLQFLFEYFSETQRNKGNFPGRFSGRQFSNSRSEMNVSTLELGDSALYLCASSPGVPGTEAFFGQGTRLTVV.

In this sample, this clone turned up many times. A read error may explain this, as a much larger clone is one base away. The chain uses TRBV27 and TRBJ1-5; weak D call: TRBD1 (5 bases). The CDR3 sequence is 14 residues long. The germline V gene has CDR1 MNHEY and CDR2 SMNVEV (reference sequence). The DNA of the CDR3 is TGTGCCGGCAGTTCAACGGGACCGAATCAGCCCCAGCATTTT. Protein product: CAGSSTGPNQPQHF.

In its sample, this clone is medium-sized. The V gene is TRBV12-3 or TRBV12-4, the J gene TRBJ2-1; 9 bases are shared with TRBD1. CDR3 size: 13 residues. V trimming: 6 bases; J trimming: 6 bases; junction bases outside the gene matches: 3. The CDR3 reads CASRRDRANEQFF. CDR3 nucleotide sequence: TGTGCCAGCAGACGGGACAGGGCCAATGAGCAGTTCTTC.

This clone showed up many times. The chain is built from TRBV5-1 and TRBJ1-4; 7 bases are shared with TRBD1. Looked up from germline, CDR1 is SGHRS and CDR2 is YFSETQ. This CDR3 has 14 amino acids. V was pared by 4 bases and J by 5 bases, with 5 bases of the junction left unmatched. CDR3: CASSIGTVNEKLFF. Written as DNA, the CDR3 is TGCGCCAGCAGCATCGGGACAGTGAATGAAAAACTGTTTTTT.

V and J are TRBV2 and TRBJ2-5; tentatively, D is TRBD1 or TRBD2 (5 bases each). Germline V gene sequence: CDR1 SNHLY, CDR2 FYNNEI. The CDR3 contains 15 residues. Trimming removed 0 bases at V and 4 bases at J, with 12 bases between. DNA for the CDR3: TGTGCCAGCAGTGAAGCATGGGGGATCCGAGAGACCCAGTACTTC. Its protein product is CASSEAWGIRETQYF.

This clone was seen ten or more times. The CDR3 protein is CASSVGTQLDGYTF. The CDR3 DNA reads TGCGCCAGCAGCGTCGGGACACAGTTAGATGGCTACACCTTC. This chain uses TRBV5-1 with TRBJ1-2; tentatively, D is TRBD1 (6 bases). The length of the CDR3 is 14 residues. Germline loops: CDR1 SGHRS, CDR2 YFSETQ. V shed 4 bases and J shed 6 bases, with 16 bases lying between them. Full variable domain (remainder filled in from reference TRBV5-1 and TRBJ1-2): KAGVTQTPRYLIKTRGQQVTLSCSPISGHRSVSWYQQTPGQGLQFLFEYFSETQRNKGNFPGRFSGRQFSNSRSEMNVSTLELGDSALYLCASSVGTQLDGYTFGSGTRLTVV.